This T cell receptor (beta chain) was recorded in a study of early T cells in non-severe SARS-CoV-2 infection. Study summary: The study sequenced bulk RNA from unsorted whole blood, with chains unpaired.

The germline V gene has CDR1 SQVTM and CDR2 ANQGSEA. The CDR3 consists of 14 residues. V was trimmed by 4 bases and J by 5 bases, leaving 17 bases between them. Individual cDNA molecules received unique molecular identifiers. TCRdb recomputed calls from the 5' RACE reads with MiXCR, one row per CDR3 protein. The sample has more than 20,000 distinct CDR3 sequences, less than 7% seen once. This TCR came from an adult who was a healthcare worker with PCR-confirmed SARS-CoV-2 infection or an uninfected control (not recorded which). The V and J genes are TRBV29-1 and TRBJ1-2; weak D call: TRBD1 (6 bases). Sample: whole blood. As DNA, the CDR3 is TGCAGCGTTGGCCTGGACAGACAAGGTTATGGCTACACCTTC. Its translation is CSVGLDRQGYGYTF.